This T cell receptor beta chain originates from a study of blood T cell repertoires in COVID-19. Study-level information: T cells, B-cell-depleted T cells, or PBMCs supplied cDNA or gDNA.

Clones were read by immunoSEQ multiplex PCR, and TCRdb kept only the in-frame ones, dropping some. The profile shows about 220,000 clones, around 85% of them singletons. The CDR3 is made up of 19 amino acids. Germline values: CDR1 SGHVS, CDR2 FQNEAQ. The V and J ends lost 5 bases and 9 bases, in that order; junction bases with no gene match: 23. This TCR derives from a human donor in a cohort sampled during active COVID-19. Input material: peripheral blood. The chain links TRBV7-8 to TRBJ2-7, with TRBD2 identical over 12 bases. CDR3 bases: TGTGCCAGCAGCGGGACTAGCGGGCGACCCCTTACGAGCAGTTGGCGGCAGTACTTC. Protein product: CASSGTSGRPLTSSWRQYF.